This is a list of T cell receptor beta chains from one sample in a study of cytomegalovirus exposure and HLA in healthy donors. The repertoire was sequenced with immunoSEQ multiplex PCR; TCRdb's copy has only in-frame clones and lacks some. Among fewer than 200,000 clones, about 78% were seen once, and the ten largest hold around 5.7%. The source material was PBMCs. These receptor sequences come from a middle-aged man in good health and CMV-seronegative. Both conserved end residues are part of each CDR3. Fields, in order: J gene, D gene, V gene, clone size, CDR3 length, CDR3 DNA, CDR3 protein. A D gene is named only where the DNA matches it firmly. Clone size is not always given. Where it is, it says once, few, many or a class for expanded clones.

>TRBJ2-7|TRBD1|TRBV29-1|-|12
TGCAGCGCAGGGGACAGGGGCTACGAGCAGTACTTC
CSAGDRGYEQYF
>TRBJ2-7|-|TRBV15|-|16
TGTGCCACCAGCAGAGATAGCCCAGCCCGATCCTACGAGCAGTACTTC
CATSRDSPARSYEQYF
>TRBJ2-2|-|TRBV5-1|-|16
TGCGCCAGCAGCCCCTACCCAAAACAGGACACCGGGGAGCTGTTTTTT
CASSPYPKQDTGELFF
>TRBJ1-1|-|TRBV18|-|15
TGTGCCAGCTCACCACCGGGGGGATGGGACACTGAAGCTTTCTTT
CASSPPGGWDTEAFF
>TRBJ2-3|TRBD1|TRBV15|-|15
TGTGCCACCAGCAGAGCTTGGCAGGGGGCAGATACGCAGTATTTT
CATSRAWQGADTQYF
>TRBJ1-1|-|TRBV5-4|-|15
TGTGCCAGCAGCAATGACAGGATAGTCGTGGCTGAAGCTTTCTTT
CASSNDRIVVAEAFF
>TRBJ2-1|TRBD2|TRBV25-1|-|14
TGTGCCAGCAAACCGGGACTAGCGGGATTTGAGCAGTTCTTC
CASKPGLAGFEQFF
>TRBJ1-1|TRBD1|TRBV10-3|-|14
TGTGCCATCAGTGCTCCGACAGGGGTGACTGAAGCTTTCTTT
CAISAPTGVTEAFF
>TRBJ2-7|TRBD2|TRBV7-8|-|16
TGTGCCAGCAGCTTAACGGCGGGAGCGCTAACCTACGAGCAGTACTTC
CASSLTAGALTYEQYF
>TRBJ2-7|-|TRBV27|-|14
TGTGCCAGCAGACTGACAGGAGCCTACTACGAGCAGTACTTC
CASRLTGAYYEQYF
>TRBJ1-2|TRBD1|TRBV29-1|-|11
TGCAGCGTTGGACAGGGGAATGGCTACACCTTC
CSVGQGNGYTF
>TRBJ2-7|TRBD2|TRBV6-5|few|15
TGTGCCAGCAGTTATGGAGCGGGGAGCACCTACGAGCAGTACTTC
CASSYGAGSTYEQYF
>TRBJ2-1|-|TRBV5-4|few|14
TGCGCCAGCAGCGCCAACGAGAACTACAATGAGCAGTTCTTC
CASSANENYNEQFF
>TRBJ1-2|-|TRBV5-4|few|15
TGTGCCAGCAGCTTGGCGGGGGGCCACAACGATGGCTACACCTTC
CASSLAGGHNDGYTF
>TRBJ2-1|TRBD2|TRBV6-6|-|15
TGTGCCAGCAGTTTAAAGCGGGGGGGCCACAATGAGCAGTTCTTC
CASSLKRGGHNEQFF
>TRBJ2-2|TRBD1|TRBV9|-|15
TGTGCCAGCAGCGCCGGAACAGGGGGTGACAGGGAGCTGTTTTTT
CASSAGTGGDRELFF
>TRBJ2-7|TRBD1|TRBV13|-|14
TGTGCCAGCAGCCCGGACAGGGGGGCCTACGAGCAGTACTTC
CASSPDRGAYEQYF
>TRBJ1-2|-|TRBV6-5|-|15
TGTGCCAGCAGGGTAGGGGCCAGATCGGCCTATGGCTACACCTTC
CASRVGARSAYGYTF
>TRBJ2-7|-|TRBV7-9|-|12
TGTGCCAGCACCAATCTAGGTTACGAGCAGTACTTC
CASTNLGYEQYF
>TRBJ1-6|-|TRBV10-3|-|15
TGTGCCATCAGTGACAGGGCCTCGGATAATTCACCCCTCCACTTT
CAISDRASDNSPLHF
>TRBJ2-7|TRBD2|TRBV27|few|15
TGTGCCAGCAGTTTAGGCGGGGGGAAGTCCTACGAGCAGTACTTC
CASSLGGGKSYEQYF
>TRBJ2-7|TRBD1|TRBV5-1|few|17
TGCGCCAGCAGCGACGGGACAGGGGGAGGTTTGTCCTACGAGCAGTACTTC
CASSDGTGGGLSYEQYF
>TRBJ1-5|-|TRBV6-5|once|15
TGTGCCAGCAGGAAACAGGGACTAAGCAATCAGCCCCAGCATTTT
CASRKQGLSNQPQHF
>TRBJ1-1|-|TRBV6-1|-|12
TGTGCCAGCAGTGAGAGGGTCACTGAAGCTTTCTTT
CASSERVTEAFF
>TRBJ2-5|TRBD1|TRBV27|-|14
TGTGCCAGCAGTCATGGGACAGGGAGAGAGACCCAGTACTTC
CASSHGTGRETQYF
>TRBJ1-2|-|TRBV6-5|few|12
TGTGCCAGCAGTCGATCGGAGGGTGGCTACACCTTC
CASSRSEGGYTF
>TRBJ2-3|TRBD2|TRBV7-2|few|18
TGTGCCAGCAGCCCGACTCGGGGGACTAGCGGGACCGATGGGACGCAGTATTTT
CASSPTRGTSGTDGTQYF
>TRBJ2-3|TRBD1|TRBV2|once|15
TGTGCCAGCAGTAGGACAGGGGGGTGGACAGATACGCAGTATTTT
CASSRTGGWTDTQYF
>TRBJ2-1|-|TRBV11-1|-|15
TGTGCCAGCAGCTTAGGATGGGGGCCGGATAGTGAGCAGTTCTTC
CASSLGWGPDSEQFF
>TRBJ1-5|-|TRBV28|-|15
TGTGCCAGCAGTCCCGTCCAGGGTCCCAATCAGCCCCAGCATTTT
CASSPVQGPNQPQHF
>TRBJ1-4|-|TRBV19|once|16
TGTGCCAGTCAGGGGATTCGCGGGCCTTGGGGTGAAAAACTGTTTTTT
CASQGIRGPWGEKLFF
>TRBJ2-4|-|TRBV27|once|14
TGTGCCAGCGGGGGGCGAAGGGGGCCAGGATTTGAGTACTTC
CASGGRRGPGFEYF
>TRBJ1-3|-|TRBV29-1|-|12
TGCAGCGTTCCAGAAAGTGGAAACACCATATATTTT
CSVPESGNTIYF
>TRBJ2-7|-|TRBV27|-|13
TGTGCCAGCAGTTACAGGGTAGCCAACGAGCAGTACTTC
CASSYRVANEQYF
>TRBJ2-3|TRBD1|TRBV5-8|-|15
TGTGCCAGCAGCAGGTGGGGACAGGGGACAGATACGCAGTATTTT
CASSRWGQGTDTQYF
>TRBJ2-1|-|TRBV5-1|-|16
TGCGCCAGCAGCTCCCCTCCAGGTCGTACCTACAATGAGCAGTTCTTC
CASSSPPGRTYNEQFF
>TRBJ2-3|-|TRBV10-3|-|15
TGTGCCATCAGTGATAACAGGGGCGGGAAAGATACGCAGTATTTT
CAISDNRGGKDTQYF
>TRBJ2-7|TRBD2|TRBV7-6|-|15
TGTGCCAGCAGCCGGCTGACTAGCGGGATTTACGAGCAGTACTTC
CASSRLTSGIYEQYF
>TRBJ1-2|-|TRBV30|-|13
TGTGCCTGGTCCGGTACTTCCGTCTATGGCTACACCTTC
CAWSGTSVYGYTF
>TRBJ2-1|-|TRBV7-2|-|14
TGTGCCAGCCTTTCCTCCTTTTCCTACAATGAGCAGTTCTTC
CASLSSFSYNEQFF
>TRBJ1-2|-|TRBV6-5|-|14
TGTGCCAGCAGTGAAGAGAAGGGGGACTATGGCTACACCTTC
CASSEEKGDYGYTF
>TRBJ1-5|-|TRBV19|-|14
TGTGCCAGTCACCTGGGGGGGCGAGGGCAGCCCCAGCATTTT
CASHLGGRGQPQHF